A selection of T cell receptor beta chains follows, all from one sample in a study of T cells in Graves' hyperthyroidism and ophthalmopathy. TCRdb itself ran the multiplex PCR reads through MiXCR, one entry per CDR3 protein. This table has around 380,000 distinct CDR3 sequences, approximately 12% appearing once. The specimen sequenced was blood. All receptors derive from a man aged 30 to 39 with Graves' hyperthyroidism that later progressed to Graves' ophthalmopathy. The CDR3 runs from the conserved cysteine through the conserved F or W. A D gene is named only where the DNA matches it firmly. A row's size may be missing; if present it is once, few, many or a size class.

clone size | J gene | V gene | D gene | CDR3 DNA | CDR3 protein
many | TRBJ2-5 | TRBV30 | TRBD2 | TGTGCCTGGAGTACTAGCGGGGGGGCGGAGACCCAGTACTTC | CAWSTSGGAETQYF
- | TRBJ1-5 | TRBV6-1 | - | TGTGCCAGCAGCAAGACTAGCAATCAGCCCCAGCATTTT | CASSKTSNQPQHF
- | TRBJ1-5 | TRBV28 | - | TGTGCCAGCGATACCCGGGGACAGCCCCAGCATTTT | CASDTRGQPQHF
many | TRBJ2-1 | TRBV11-2 | - | TGTGCCAGCAGCTTAAAGAGGGCCGACAATGAGCAGTTCTTC | CASSLKRADNEQFF
many | TRBJ1-5 | TRBV7-2 | - | TGTGCCAGCGCCTTTAGTAATAGCAATCAGCCCCAGCATTTT | CASAFSNSNQPQHF
few | TRBJ2-3 | TRBV20-1 | - | TGCAGTGCTCGACCCGGCGTAGGCGAGTACACAGATACGCAGTATTTT | CSARPGVGEYTDTQYF
- | TRBJ1-2 | TRBV15 | TRBD1 | TGTGCCACCAGCAGAGATGAGGGGGCAGGCTATGGCTACACCTTC | CATSRDEGAGYGYTF
many | TRBJ1-1 | TRBV28 | - | TGTGCCAGCAGTTTATCCACAGGGTTTGGTGAAGCTTTCTTT | CASSLSTGFGEAFF
few | TRBJ2-1 | TRBV7-3 | TRBD2 | TGTGCCAGCAGCGCCTTACTAGCGGGGGGTTTGGGTGAGCAGTTCTTC | CASSALLAGGLGEQFF
many | TRBJ2-5 | TRBV20-1 | TRBD1 | TGCAGTGCTAGAGGCCTCCGGGACAGGGGAACAGAGACCCAGTACTTC | CSARGLRDRGTETQYF
- | TRBJ1-1 | TRBV30 | TRBD1 | TGTGCCTGGACACAACAGGGGGCGCCTGAAGCTTTCTTT | CAWTQQGAPEAFF
many | TRBJ1-2 | TRBV28 | TRBD1 | TGTGCCAGCAGGATGGGACAGCCCTATGGCTACACCTTC | CASRMGQPYGYTF
- | TRBJ2-5 | TRBV25-1 | - | TGTGCCAGCAGTTCAGTGTACCGGGGGCGAATATACTTC | CASSSVYRGRIYF
- | TRBJ1-2 | TRBV5-1 | - | TGCGCCAGCAGCTTGGACAACTGTGGCTACACCTTC | CASSLDNCGYTF
many | TRBJ1-2 | TRBV30 | - | TGTGCCTGGAGTGGGGGCCTGAGCGTGGGCTACACCTTC | CAWSGGLSVGYTF
many | TRBJ2-5 | TRBV7-9 | TRBD1 | TGTGCCAGCAGCTCCCGGGACAGAGACAACCAGTACTTC | CASSSRDRDNQYF
many | TRBJ2-7 | TRBV28 | - | TGTGCCAGCAGTTTAAACTGGGTGGCGGCACCCTACGAGCAGTACTTC | CASSLNWVAAPYEQYF
many | TRBJ2-1 | TRBV20-1 | - | TGCAGTGCTAGAGTACTACCGGGTCGCAATGAGCAGTTCTTC | CSARVLPGRNEQFF
many | TRBJ1-5 | TRBV5-1 | - | TGCGCCAGCAGCATCGGATCCGGCAATCAGCCCCAGCATTTT | CASSIGSGNQPQHF
- | TRBJ1-6 | TRBV20-1 | - | TGCAGTGCTAGCTCTCCGGATTTAATTGGTTCACCCCTCCACTTT | CSASSPDLIGSPLHF
many | TRBJ1-2 | TRBV20-1 | TRBD1 | TGCAGTGCTAGAGATCCCGGGACAGGAATACGCTATGGCTACACCTTC | CSARDPGTGIRYGYTF
many | TRBJ1-5 | TRBV28 | - | TGTGCCAGCAGACGGGACACCCGGCTTATACGGCCCCAGCATTTT | CASRRDTRLIRPQHF